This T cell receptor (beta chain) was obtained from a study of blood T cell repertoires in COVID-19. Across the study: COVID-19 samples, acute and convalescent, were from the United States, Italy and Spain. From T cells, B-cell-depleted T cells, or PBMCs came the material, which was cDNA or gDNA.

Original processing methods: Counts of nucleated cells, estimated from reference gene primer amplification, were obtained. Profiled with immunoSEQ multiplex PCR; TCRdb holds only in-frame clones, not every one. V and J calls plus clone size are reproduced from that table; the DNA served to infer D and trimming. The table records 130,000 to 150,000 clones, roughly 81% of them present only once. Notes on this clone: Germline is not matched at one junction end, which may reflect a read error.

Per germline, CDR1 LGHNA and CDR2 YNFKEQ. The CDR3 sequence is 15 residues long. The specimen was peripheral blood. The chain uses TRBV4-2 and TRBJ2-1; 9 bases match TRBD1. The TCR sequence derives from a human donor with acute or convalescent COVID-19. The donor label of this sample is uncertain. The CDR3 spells CASSRGQGGRVPQIF. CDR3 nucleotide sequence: TGTGCCAGCAGCCGGGGACAGGGTGGGAGGGTCCCACAGATCTTC.